The 21 T cell receptor beta chains below were found in one sample sequenced in a study of early T cells in non-severe SARS-CoV-2 infection. TCRdb reprocessed the 5' RACE reads via MiXCR and lists one record per CDR3 protein. The sample holds some 76,000 distinct CDR3 sequences; roughly an eighth are singletons and the top ten take about an eighth. Sequencing input: whole blood. Source of these receptors: an adult who was a healthcare worker with PCR-confirmed SARS-CoV-2 infection or an uninfected control (not recorded which).

The genes are TRBV6-2 or TRBV6-3 and TRBJ1-1; no clear D gene. Trimming removed 2 bases from V and 8 bases from J, with 9 bases in between. Per the germline V gene, CDR1 is MNHEY and CDR2 is SVGEGT. The CDR3 length is 12 residues. The chain's CDR3 is CASSYGGGEAFF. The CDR3 region has the DNA TGTGCCAGCAGTTACGGAGGTGGGGAAGCTTTCTTT.

This rearrangement joins TRBV29-1 to TRBJ2-2; D is unclear. Germline-derived CDR1 and CDR2 are SQVTM and ANQGSEA. The ends were cut back, 5 bases at V and 6 bases at J, with 4 bases in the middle. The CDR3 consists of 10 residues. CDR3 region: CSVYAGELFF. The DNA for the CDR3 is TGCAGCGTTTACGCCGGGGAGCTGTTTTTT.

J is TRBJ1-2 and V is TRBV25-1, with D tentatively TRBD1 (5 bases). Germline lookup yields CDR1 MGHDK and CDR2 SYGVNS. V lost 4 bases and J lost 0, with 15 bases in between. CDR3 length: 16 residues. The DNA of the CDR3 is TGTGCCAGCAGTGGGGGGGACGCCTTACCTAACTATGGCTACACCTTC. As protein: CASSGGDALPNYGYTF.

The chain recombines TRBV6-6 with TRBJ2-2; no reliable D call. This CDR3 spans 14 amino acids. Trimming removed 2 bases at V and 4 bases at J, with 8 bases between. Germline CDR1 reads MNHNY; CDR2 reads SVGAGI (reference sequence). The CDR3, as DNA: TGTGCCAGCAGTTACAGTGAGAGCACCGGGGAGCTGTTTTTT. It specifies CASSYSESTGELFF.

This clonotype was found many times. The chain has TRBV24-1 and TRBJ2-2; 8 nucleotides match TRBD1. CDR1 and CDR2 (germline): KGHDR, SFDVKD. CDR3 length equals 14 residues. V dropped 9 bases and J dropped 6; count of bases not matched to a gene: 8. CDR3 DNA: TGTGCCACCTCCGGGACAGGTCCCTCCGGGGAGCTGTTTTTT. Translated, it gives CATSGTGPSGELFF.

The V gene is TRBV18, the J gene TRBJ2-5, with 8 positions matching TRBD2. The CDR3 extends over 15 amino acids. V dropped 4 bases and J dropped 0; count of bases not matched to a gene: 4. Germline V gives CDR1 KGHSH, CDR2 LQKENI. CDR3 sequence: CASSLQAGDQETQYF. CDR3 nucleotides: TGTGCCAGCTCACTCCAAGCGGGGGACCAAGAGACCCAGTACTTC. Combining the CDR3 with reference TRBV18 and TRBJ2-5 gives the whole variable domain NAGVMQNPRHLVRRRGQEARLRCSPMKGHSHVYWYRQLPEEGLKFMVYLQKENIIDESGMPKERFSAEFPKEGPSILRIQQVVRGDSAAYFCASSLQAGDQETQYFGPGTRLLVL.

This clonotype was seen more than once but under ten times. This chain joins TRBV7-8 and TRBJ1-5, with no clear D. CDR1 and CDR2 from the germline V gene are SGHVS and FQNEAQ. The CDR3 has 17 residues. Between the trimmed V and J ends, which lost 4 bases and 0 bases, there was a span of 16 bases. The CDR3 DNA reads TGTGCCAGCAGCTCAATGACGGGAGTCACTAGCAATCAGCCCCAGCATTTT. This gives the protein CASSSMTGVTSNQPQHF.

Only a few counts were recorded for this clonotype. This chain links TRBV4-1 with TRBJ1-2, with D perhaps matching TRBD1 (6 bases). The CDR3 is 14 amino acids. From germline, CDR1 is MGHRA and CDR2 YSYEKL. Trimming took off 2 bases at V and 8 bases at J, with 15 bases between the two ends. The CDR3 protein is CASSQIGRGSGYTF. CDR3 bases: TGCGCCAGCAGCCAAATCGGTAGGGGGAGCGGCTACACCTTC.

The chain links TRBV5-1 to TRBJ1-1; 7 nucleotides agree with TRBD1. Germline CDR1 reads SGHRS; CDR2 reads YFSETQ. The CDR3 consists of 18 residues. J lost 4 bases, V lost 0 bases, and 15 bases had no gene match. The chain's CDR3 is CASSLGPRNRGGGTEAFF. Written as DNA, the CDR3 is TGCGCCAGCAGCTTGGGCCCGCGGAACAGGGGAGGGGGCACTGAAGCTTTCTTT. Drawing the rest from reference TRBV5-1 and TRBJ1-1, the complete variable domain is KAGVTQTPRYLIKTRGQQVTLSCSPISGHRSVSWYQQTPGQGLQFLFEYFSETQRNKGNFPGRFSGRQFSNSRSEMNVSTLELGDSALYLCASSLGPRNRGGGTEAFFGQGTRLTVV.

A few counts support this clonotype. J is TRBJ2-3 and V is TRBV7-2, with no clear D. The V and J ends lost 3 bases and 3 bases respectively, with 10 bases between them. Germline CDR1 and CDR2: SGHTA and FQGNSA. There are 14 residues in the CDR3. CDR3 sequence: CASSFGSWTDTQYF. The CDR3 nucleotides are TGTGCCAGCAGCTTCGGGTCTTGGACAGATACGCAGTATTTT.

The gene calls are TRBV29-1 and TRBJ1-1; D may be TRBD1 (6 bases). Trimming cost V 2 bases and J 1 base, with 11 bases left between them. The germline CDR1 and CDR2 sequences are SQVTM and ANQGSEA. CDR3 size: 14 residues. CDR3 amino acids: CSVEQRTENTEAFF. CDR3 in DNA: TGCAGCGTTGAACAGCGGACAGAGAACACTGAAGCTTTCTTT.

This chain links TRBV20-1 with TRBJ2-1; 8 bases line up with TRBD2. V gave up 4 bases and J gave up 4 bases; unmatched junction bases: 6. From germline, CDR1 is DFQATT and CDR2 SNEGSKA (reference sequence). This CDR3 is 14 amino acids long. CDR3: CSATSREGYNEQFF. The CDR3 DNA is TGCAGTGCTACCTCCCGGGAGGGGTACAATGAGCAGTTCTTC.

This clonotype came up many times. The chain links TRBV5-4 to TRBJ2-3, with D uncertain. CDR3 size: 13 residues. V gave up 6 bases and J gave up 4 bases, with 12 bases separating them. The germline CDR1 and CDR2 sequences are SGHNT and YYREEE (reference sequence). As DNA, the CDR3 is TGTGCCAGCACCTCTATTCACGCAGATACGCAGTATTTT. This encodes CASTSIHADTQYF.

This clonotype was observed a few times. The V gene is TRBV20-1, the J gene TRBJ2-3; 10 bases map to TRBD1. The trim removed 6 bases at V and 3 bases at J, leaving 6 bases unmatched. This CDR3 contains 14 residues. CDR1 and CDR2 (germline): DFQATT, SNEGSKA (reference sequence). Written as DNA, the CDR3 is TGCAGTGCCCCTGGACAGGGGGGTACAGATACGCAGTATTTT. This translates into CSAPGQGGTDTQYF.

This clonotype appeared many times. The V call is TRBV11-1, the J call TRBJ2-4; 7 positions match TRBD1. CDR1 SGHAT and CDR2 FQDESV come from the germline V gene (reference sequence). V shed 4 bases and J 0 bases; nucleotides not matched to a gene: 3. The CDR3 sequence is 15 residues long. CDR3 amino acids: CASSSTGEAKNIQYF. For the CDR3, the DNA is TGTGCCAGCAGCTCCACAGGGGAAGCCAAAAACATTCAGTACTTC.

The CDR3 protein is CASSLAGQLSYEQYF. In DNA, the CDR3 is TGTGCCAGCAGCTTAGCGGGACAGCTATCCTACGAGCAGTACTTC. The V gene is TRBV7-8, the J gene TRBJ2-7, with 7 bases fitting TRBD1. This CDR3 is 15 amino acids long. Germline V gives CDR1 SGHVS, CDR2 FQNEAQ. Unmatched junction bases numbered 3, after V lost 0 bases and J lost 1 base.

V and J are TRBV5-4 and TRBJ1-4; 11 positions agree with TRBD1. The CDR3 is 14 residues long. The V segment lost 4 bases and the J segment 6 bases; nucleotides outside the gene matches: 2. CDR1 is SGHNT and CDR2 is YYREEE in the germline V gene (reference sequence). Here the CDR3 reads CASSRDRGDEKLFF. Here the CDR3 DNA reads TGTGCCAGCAGCAGGGACAGGGGGGATGAAAAACTGTTTTTT. The complete variable domain, with remaining parts taken from reference TRBV5-4 and TRBJ1-4, reads ETGVTQSPTHLIKTRGQQVTLRCSSQSGHNTVSWYQQALGQGPQFIFQYYREEENGRGNFPPRFSGLQFPNYSSELNVNALELDDSALYLCASSRDRGDEKLFFGSGTQLSVL.

This clonotype was detected many times. V usage is TRBV9 and J usage is TRBJ2-3; D not certain. Trimming left V 1 base short and J 1 base short, with 7 bases between. CDR3 length: 14 residues. Per germline, CDR1 SGDLS and CDR2 YYNGEE. The CDR3 bases are TGTGCCAGCAGCGTAAGAGTCCGCACAGATACGCAGTATTTT. It translates to CASSVRVRTDTQYF.

This rearrangement joins TRBV7-8 to TRBJ2-1; 12 nucleotides line up with TRBD2. Per germline, CDR1 SGHVS and CDR2 FQNEAQ. Trimming cost V 0 bases and J 1 base; bases outside gene matches: 10. The CDR3 spans 20 residues. The chain's CDR3 is CASSLAKLAGGPGSYNEQFF. In DNA form, the CDR3 reads TGTGCCAGCAGCTTAGCGAAGCTAGCGGGGGGGCCCGGGTCCTACAATGAGCAGTTCTTC.

In its sample, this clonotype was seen many times. V and J are TRBV14 and TRBJ1-2; 8 bases are a match to TRBD1. The junction had 7 bases not matched to a gene; V was cut back by 0 bases and J by 7 bases. The CDR3 contains 15 residues. CDR1 SGHDN and CDR2 FVKESK come from the germline V gene. The CDR3 spells CASSQDRGRFFGYTF. CDR3 nucleotide sequence: TGTGCCAGCAGCCAAGACAGGGGGCGATTTTTTGGCTACACCTTC.

This clonotype was detected a few times. The chain links TRBV5-6 to TRBJ2-5; a weak D match, TRBD2 (5 bases). The germline V gene has CDR1 SGHDT and CDR2 YYEEEE. The CDR3 is made up of 13 amino acids. Trimming pared 3 bases from V and 4 bases from J, leaving 10 bases between. Here the CDR3 reads CASSSDSRETQYF. The CDR3 coding sequence is TGTGCCAGCAGCTCGGACTCCAGAGAGACCCAGTACTTC.